The TCR beta chain under discussion was sequenced for a study of cytomegalovirus exposure and HLA in healthy donors (dated by TCRdb to about 2017). Broadly, across the study: According to an earlier analysis of several hundred of the donors, 200 million or so T cells yielded roughly 110 million unique TCR beta sequences and 250 to 350 Gb of sequence data. An early release covering about 600 HLA-typed donors comprised about 300 gigabases of sequencing data and tens of millions of unique TCR sequences. Of the 300 to 500 genotyped donors, approximately 81% were placed in the genetic ancestry cluster associated with self-reported Caucasian donors. The study aimed to test whether signatures of past pathogen exposure could be identified by cataloging public T cell receptors. Using immunosequencing, the study profiled T cell repertoires from fewer than 850 subjects and related those repertoires to cytomegalovirus serostatus. A separate validation cohort of over 95 different subjects was used in addition to the approximately 700-subject first cohort. To predict cytomegalovirus infection status, the study combined high-throughput TCR immunosequencing, statistical association of individual TCRs with disease status, and machine learning. A later analysis re-analyzed previously published TCR beta repertoires from 660 or so donors and added high-resolution HLA genotyping to study TCR occurrence patterns. Rather than using new phenotypic data, the later analysis identified candidate immune exposures from TCR beta sequences and from how often those sequences occurred across donors. To decide whether each TCR beta V gene segment behaved as functional or pseudogenic, an earlier analysis of fewer than 750 of the donors relied on high-throughput TCR beta sequencing. Donor age, sex, ethnicity and CMV serostatus were compiled together with the repertoire data. A later genetic analysis used genome-wide SNP genotypes for about three fifths of the 666 donors, treating that subset as a discovery cohort. Every repertoire in the discovery cohort had been generated on one and the same sequencing platform. HLA typing included class I and class II loci at four-digit resolution. The number of typed donors differed by locus: about 629-630 for A, B, C, DRB1 and DQB1; 500 to 550 for DQA1; 606 for DPA1; and some 470 for DPB1. A handful of DR-DQ haplotypes were handled as single units for association and clustering because linkage in the cohort was strong. On average, over 200,000 unique TCR beta nucleotide sequences were sequenced per donor among some 420 genotyped donors of the cohort, with roughly a sixth of those sequences being non-productive.

From cysteine to phenylalanine, the CDR3 is 15 amino acids long. Only the CDR3 portion is preserved as DNA: 45 bases, with reading frame beginning at the first base. CDR1 SGHTA and CDR2 FQGTGA were looked up in the germline V gene. V ends up 8 bases short and J 5 bases short, with an unmatched junction base count of 11. In total, 600 or so healthy bone marrow donors made up the cohort. All cohort members were sampled while nominally healthy, although unrecorded immune exposures were likely present. The donor tested CMV seronegative and was one of the 352 seronegative cohort members. Each donor provided a peripheral blood sample, and peripheral blood mononuclear cells were used for TCR beta sequencing. Genomic DNA extraction from the blood cell samples was performed with the Qiagen DNeasy Blood Extraction Kit. With respect to this clone: Its antigen remains unidentified. No much larger clone is present one base from it, and per-base qualities are unavailable.

Preparation of the library involved the immunoSEQ multiplex PCR assay. For the multiplex PCR, a mixture combining 60 forward primers for TCR Vbeta segments and 13 reverse primers for TCR Jbeta segments was used. Amplification of the CDR3 region of rearranged TCR beta genes was performed with a multiplex PCR assay on genomic DNA. The amplified TCR beta libraries were sequenced on the Illumina HiSeq System as 87-base-pair reads. The authors' pipeline ran thus. A later analysis counted about 80 million unique TCR beta chains across the 650 to 700 repertoires, and 9 million to 14 million of these chains were shared by at least two donors. Raw reads were error-corrected and collapsed into unique sequences with a nearest-neighbor algorithm that merged closely related sequences to remove PCR and sequencing errors. CDR3 sequences were aligned to IMGT reference sequences to assign V, D and J gene segments. Each retained sequence needed at least a six-nucleotide match to both a V gene segment and a J gene segment. A rearrangement counted as productive if the CDR3 had no stop codons and remained in frame with V and J, and every other rearrangement counted as non-productive. CDR3 was defined according to IMGT convention as the region running from the second conserved V-encoded cysteine to the conserved J-encoded phenylalanine. The earlier analysis of fewer than 750 of the donors excluded sequences that lacked an unambiguous match to a single V gene segment. In an earlier analysis of several hundred of the donors, V segments were called functional above 56.7% productive rearrangements and were called segregating when the between-donor standard deviation exceeded 5%. A statistical classification framework was developed to diagnose cytomegalovirus status using the catalog of TCR beta chain sequences. In a later analysis, V and J genes were assigned by comparing TCR nucleotide sequences against IMGT/GENE-DB human TR gene sequences. The TCRdist pipeline was used in a later analysis to assign CDR3 sequences and most-parsimonious VDJ recombination scenarios. In a later analysis, each TCR beta chain was defined by its CDR3 amino acid sequence together with its V-gene family, and reads lacking a unique V-gene family were excluded. In a later analysis, approximately 590 highly shared, low-generation-probability nucleotide sequences were removed to address suspected cross-contamination and a sequencing artifact. A later analysis calculated a clonal expansion index for each public chain from normalized within-repertoire ranks of inferred template counts. In a later analysis, generation probabilities were computed with a VDJ recombination model fitted to out-of-frame rearrangements, and the resulting probabilities were checked against IGoR. Hypergeometric tests were used in a later analysis to score TCR-TCR, TCR-HLA and TCR-CMV co-occurrence, with a repertoire-size bias correction applied to the TCR pairs. In a later analysis, false discovery rates were estimated by permuting HLA or CMV assignments 20 times. In a later analysis, co-occurring TCRs were grouped using DBSCAN, with TCRdist sequence similarity added in when clustering inside HLA-allele-positive subsets. For co-occurrence clustering, repertoires with fewer than 30,000 or more than 120,000 public chains were excluded, along with about five repertoires with anomalous nucleotide sharing. TCRdb retrieved this table from immuneACCESS and kept in-frame rearrangements only. Not all clones are present; in checked studies, unresolved V genes account for under half, and no reason is known for the remainder. D and trimming were read from the DNA, whereas the V and J calls and clone size are those reported in that table. The sample table lists 180,000 or so clones, 70% to 90% of them with a count of one. The ten largest clonotypes hold around 0.3% of the sample.

Study-level results and caveats: Some IMGT-functional V segments, including TRBV6-2 and TRBV6-3, could not be distinguished by the 87-base-pair reads and were therefore excluded. Broadly in line with IMGT annotations, most TCR beta V segments showed up in productive rearrangements about 87% or about 30% of the time in an earlier analysis of around 550 of the donors. The earlier analysis of 587 of the donors excluded 15 to 20 rarely observed V segments, including chromosome 9 orphons, because counts were too low. In a later analysis, more than 15,000 TCR beta sequences were associated with specific HLA alleles at a false discovery rate of 0.05. In a later analysis, HLA-associated TCR beta chains were found to be more clonally expanded and to have lower generation probabilities than equally common non-associated chains. While some public TCRs were present in many individuals, most TCR sequences turned up only very rarely across donors. A total of 164 TCR beta chains were listed by the study as associated with cytomegalovirus. The sequencing pipeline was judged likely to have produced a cluster of highly shared sequence variants as a technical artifact. Presence/absence analyses assumed roughly uniform sequencing depth across donors, an assumption that may not hold. HLA typing was unavailable for some donors at each locus, so association tests used only the typed subset. In both the original and validation cohorts, the classifier was reported to diagnose cytomegalovirus status with high specificity and sensitivity. In a later analysis, TCR association rates were found to vary across HLA loci, with the most associated TCRs seen for DRB1 alleles and the fewest for HLA-C alleles. The only immune exposure information available for the cohort was CMV serostatus. Only TCR beta chains were sequenced in this cohort, and the absence of alpha or paired-chain data limited detectable features. In a later analysis, most CMV-associated TCR beta chains were found to appear HLA-restricted, with HLA associations seemingly driven largely by CMV exposure. A further reported finding was that TCR beta sequences accurately predicted the HLA-A and HLA-B alleles for most subjects in the first cohort. Strong co-occurrence of HLA alleles, especially DR and DQ, made assigning TCR associations to individual alleles difficult. Linkage disequilibrium might explain the correlated functional status among segregating V segments, but an unknown experimental factor could not be ruled out. According to the authors, the approach could potentially be generalized to other disease states and immunological phenotypes. In a later genetic analysis, fewer N-insertions in productive TCRs were reported among donors in an Asian-associated ancestry cluster than the roughly 700-donor mean. According to a later analysis, parvovirus B19, influenza, CMV and Epstein-Barr virus appeared linked to several top co-occurrence clusters. A later genetic analysis associated a missense DCLRE1C variant with V-gene and J-gene trimming of TCR beta chains, and an independent cohort replicated the association. Three of the identified cytomegalovirus-associated TCR beta chains were confirmed in vitro to be specific for cytomegalovirus antigens.

Sequenced sample: PBMCs. The origin of this receptor is a woman aged 25 to 39 in good health and CMV-seronegative. This chain joins TRBV7-3 to TRBJ2-3; 9 central bases correspond to TRBD1. The CDR3 protein is CASGIGTGILDTQYF. The bases read TGTGCCAGCGGTATAGGGACAGGGATTTTAGATACGCAGTATTTT.